Described below is a single T cell receptor beta chain sequence and its context. This sample is part of a study of control samples from healthy donors and cancer patients. Produced via immunoSEQ multiplex PCR; TCRdb's table is partial and in-frame only. This sample yields around 20,000 clones, of which roughly 80% are seen a single time; under 30% belongs to the top ten. This clonotype was obtained from a man of 80 years or more with head and neck cancer. Sequencing used PBMCs.

DNA for the CDR3: TGTGCCAGCAGCCTAAAGACAGGGGGCGAGCAGTACTTC. Its protein product is CASSLKTGGEQYF. V usage is TRBV6-5 and J usage is TRBJ2-7; 9 nucleotides match TRBD1. The V segment lost 6 bases and the J segment 6 bases; nucleotides outside the gene matches: 6. The CDR3 has 13 amino acids. CDR1 and CDR2 (germline): MNHEY, SVGAGI.